This T cell receptor beta chain was sequenced during a study of OX40 agonist ivuxolimab in advanced cancers. Background on the study: Partial responses occurred in Three dose-escalation patients, one with hepatocellular carcinoma and two with cutaneous melanoma.

Method: immunoSEQ multiplex PCR; TCRdb's copy keeps in-frame clones and lacks some. This sample carries 70,000 to 80,000 clones, 92% of them seen once, and the ten largest clones take more than 0.4%. CDR3 length: 16 residues. Germline loops: CDR1 SGHTA, CDR2 FQGNSA. Remarks on this clone: A read error may produce the germline difference seen at one junction end.

Sequencing was performed on CD4+ or CD8+ T cells sorted from blood, taken in a trial of the OX40 agonist ivuxolimab. The V gene is TRBV7-2, the J gene TRBJ2-2, with 7 bases identical to TRBD2. The receptor was isolated from an adult with an advanced solid tumor such as melanoma, head and neck, liver or kidney cancer. CDR3 DNA sequence: TGTGCCAGCGGCGCCCCTAGCGGAGCTAACACCGGGGAGCTGCTTTTT. This sequence encodes CASGAPSGANTGELLF.